Listed here are 8 T cell receptor beta chains from one sample, sequenced in a study of post-analysis software for immune sequencing data. Study conclusions and caveats: Four or five TRBV segments, TRBV5-6, TRBV5-1 and TRBV20-1 among them, were found more frequent in patients than controls.

Prepared TCR beta cDNA libraries contained unique molecular identifiers. TCRdb re-called the PCR reads through MiXCR, storing one row per CDR3 protein. The sample has about 570,000 distinct CDR3 sequences, around a third seen once. Their antigen targets remain unknown. The sequenced sample consisted of blood. These receptors originate from a girl under 18 with multiple sclerosis.

The chain combines TRBV5-8 with TRBJ1-1; no clear D. Per germline, CDR1 SGHTS and CDR2 YDEGEE. The CDR3 covers 14 residues. V lost 9 bases and J lost 1, with 16 bases in between. In nucleotides, the CDR3 is TGTGCCACCCTATTCCGGGCCAGGAACACTGAAGCTTTCTTT. It translates to CATLFRARNTEAFF.

The chain uses TRBV27 and TRBJ1-6; a possible D gene is TRBD1 (6 bases). CDR3 length: 15 residues. Trimming took 5 bases from V and 8 from J, leaving 16 bases between them. Germline CDR1 is MNHEY and CDR2 is SMNVEV (reference sequence). CDR3 sequence reads: CASSLGGWEYSPLHF. The CDR3, as DNA: TGTGCCAGCAGTCTAGGGGGGTGGGAATATTCACCCCTCCACTTT.

A few counts support this clonotype. The V and J genes are TRBV5-1 and TRBJ2-6; a possible D gene is TRBD1 (6 bases). CDR1 is SGHRS and CDR2 is YFSETQ in the germline V gene. The CDR3 sequence is 16 residues long. Between the trimmed V and J ends, which lost 2 bases and 2 bases, there was a span of 11 bases. The CDR3 DNA reads as TGCGCCAGCAGCTTCAGAACAGGGACTGGGGCCAACGTCCTGACTTTC. It is translated as CASSFRTGTGANVLTF. Supplemented by reference TRBV5-1 and TRBJ2-6, the full variable domain reads KAGVTQTPRYLIKTRGQQVTLSCSPISGHRSVSWYQQTPGQGLQFLFEYFSETQRNKGNFPGRFSGRQFSNSRSEMNVSTLELGDSALYLCASSFRTGTGANVLTFGAGSRLTVL.

There are a few counts of this clonotype. The V gene is TRBV5-1, the J gene TRBJ2-7; 7 bases agree with TRBD1. This CDR3 has 15 residues. Trimming at V came to 4 bases and at J to 1 base, leaving 8 bases not matched to a gene. Looked up from germline, CDR1 is SGHRS and CDR2 is YFSETQ. The CDR3 DNA is TGCGCCAGCAGCCCGACGGGACAGCGATCCTACGAGCAGTACTTC. It specifies CASSPTGQRSYEQYF.

This clonotype was seen ten or more times. The rearrangement joins TRBV20-1 to TRBJ2-5; D gene ambiguous. Germline V lookup: CDR1 DFQATT, CDR2 SNEGSKA (reference sequence). The CDR3 runs 15 residues. The V end lost 6 bases, the J end lost 2 bases, and 19 bases lay between the germline ends. CDR3 protein: CSAPGREIQQETQYF. CDR3 DNA sequence: TGCAGTGCGCCAGGACGAGAGATCCAGCAAGAGACCCAGTACTTC.

Only a few counts were recorded for this clonotype. The genes are TRBV7-2 and TRBJ1-2; D perhaps matches TRBD1 (5 bases). Looked up from germline, CDR1 is SGHTA and CDR2 is FQGNSA. The CDR3 covers 14 residues. The V end lost 5 bases, the J end lost 5 bases, and 15 bases lay between the germline ends. In nucleotides, the CDR3 is TGTGCCAGCAGCATAGACACCGGGGGTTATGGCTACACCTTC. Protein sequence: CASSIDTGGYGYTF.

This clonotype was picked up a small number of times. The chain joins TRBV7-9 to TRBJ2-5; D is ambiguous. CDR1 SEHNR and CDR2 FQNEAQ come from the germline V gene (reference sequence). CDR3 length equals 15 residues. Trimming left V 1 base short and J 2 bases short, with 11 bases between. The CDR3 is CASSLDGGRQETQYF. DNA for the CDR3: TGTGCCAGCAGCTTAGATGGCGGCAGGCAAGAGACCCAGTACTTC.

The sample holds a few counts of this clonotype. The V and J genes are TRBV2 and TRBJ2-1; 10 bases map to TRBD2. Germline CDR1 reads SNHLY; CDR2 reads FYNNEI. This CDR3 is 14 amino acids long. The trim removed 10 bases at V and 7 bases at J, leaving 10 bases unmatched. This CDR3 reads CATEAGLAVNEQFF. CDR3 nucleotide sequence: TGTGCCACCGAAGCTGGACTAGCGGTTAATGAGCAGTTCTTC. The full variable domain, its missing parts supplied by reference TRBV2 and TRBJ2-1, is EPEVTQTPSHQVTQMGQEVILRCVPISNHLYFYWYRQILGQKVEFLVSFYNNEISEKSEIFDDQFSVERPDGSNFTLKIRSTKLEDSAMYFCATEAGLAVNEQFFGPGTRLTVL.